Listed below are T cell receptor beta chains from one sample, sequenced in a study of identical twins. TCRdb reprocessed the 5' RACE reads with MiXCR, giving one entry per CDR3 protein. Among roughly 770,000 distinct CDR3 sequences listed, 15% to 20% were seen once. The same sample was also studied in work on T cells expressing NK-cell markers.

The sequencing sample was made of PBMCs. The source is a woman aged 18-29 years in good health. CDR3s include the opening cysteine and the closing phenylalanine or tryptophan.

v_call	j_call	cdr3_length	cdr3_aa
TRBV6-2/TRBV6-3	TRBJ2-7	13	CASSYLAGVEQYF
TRBV2	TRBJ2-7	13	CATTLADSYEQYF
TRBV12-3/TRBV12-4	TRBJ2-1	14	CASTLQDYYNEQFF
TRBV12-3/TRBV12-4	TRBJ2-6	17	CASGSADLYSGANVLTF
TRBV5-6	TRBJ2-7	15	CASSLRTVRSYEQYF
TRBV9	TRBJ1-4	16	CASSVAPDPSREKLFF
TRBV5-1	TRBJ2-2	15	CASSPAQRGTGELFF
TRBV5-1	TRBJ1-1	18	CASSRQGARGDLNTEAFF
TRBV12-3/TRBV12-4	TRBJ2-5	11	CASSFAGAQYF
TRBV29-1	TRBJ2-1	14	CSVVGDYPYNEQFF
TRBV5-1	TRBJ2-3	17	CASSLFVPGLASDTQYF
TRBV7-9	TRBJ1-4	15	CASSSARATNEKLFF
TRBV6-1	TRBJ1-1	14	CASSRPGQDTEAFF
TRBV10-3	TRBJ2-5	13	CATVRGAEETQYF
TRBV15	TRBJ1-4	15	CATSRPDRGEEKLFF
TRBV18	TRBJ2-1	17	CASSTLPQGRFHNEQFF
TRBV6-1	TRBJ2-5	15	CASSRLARNQETQYF
TRBV7-9	TRBJ2-1	15	CASSNPGTSYNEQFF
TRBV5-6	TRBJ1-2	13	CASSLGRDYGYTF
TRBV28	TRBJ2-7	13	CASNPGREVEQYF
TRBV5-1	TRBJ2-3	14	CASSLDGSSDTQYF
TRBV7-2	TRBJ2-7	14	CASSYGGVSYEQYF
TRBV29-1	TRBJ1-2	12	CSAVLQGYGYTF
TRBV7-9	TRBJ1-2	15	CASSLVSTPVGYYTF
TRBV27	TRBJ1-5	13	CASSPIVNQPQHF
TRBV9	TRBJ2-5	16	CASSVAALGGGETQYF
TRBV12-3/TRBV12-4	TRBJ2-1	13	CASSRLLGHEQFF
TRBV10-1	TRBJ2-3	13	CASSDSRADTQYF
TRBV12-3/TRBV12-4	TRBJ2-3	14	CASSREGGTDTQYF
TRBV29-1	TRBJ2-1	12	CSVAEWDLRQFF
TRBV12-3/TRBV12-4	TRBJ1-5	17	CASSLGGTGGRNQPQHF
TRBV7-9	TRBJ2-1	12	CASSSGPLGWFF
TRBV20-1	TRBJ2-5	15	CSANPPGTGGETQYF
TRBV6-1	TRBJ2-7	14	CASRDGPTTYEQYF
TRBV6-1	TRBJ1-1	14	CASREQGISAEAFF
TRBV27	TRBJ2-2	14	CASSLSWVNGELFF
TRBV5-1	TRBJ2-1	14	CASSLSGPRNEQFF
TRBV10-3	TRBJ2-1	14	CAISGGSSYNEQFF
TRBV7-3	TRBJ2-5	15	CASSLPRLAAETQYF
TRBV7-2	TRBJ2-1	13	CASSLSVMDEQFF
TRBV20-1	TRBJ2-2	14	CSAREGRATGELFF
TRBV20-1	TRBJ1-1	12	CSARQGAAEAFF
TRBV6-6	TRBJ2-1	12	CASSGTDNEQFF
TRBV5-8	TRBJ2-1	17	CASSLRYGLSSYNEQFF
TRBV29-1	TRBJ2-1	12	CSVPALAPEQFF
TRBV29-1	TRBJ1-3	14	CSVDGTVSGNTIYF
TRBV18	TRBJ2-1	15	CASSPPQGTYNEQFF
TRBV30	TRBJ1-1	13	CAWSAGVNTEAFF